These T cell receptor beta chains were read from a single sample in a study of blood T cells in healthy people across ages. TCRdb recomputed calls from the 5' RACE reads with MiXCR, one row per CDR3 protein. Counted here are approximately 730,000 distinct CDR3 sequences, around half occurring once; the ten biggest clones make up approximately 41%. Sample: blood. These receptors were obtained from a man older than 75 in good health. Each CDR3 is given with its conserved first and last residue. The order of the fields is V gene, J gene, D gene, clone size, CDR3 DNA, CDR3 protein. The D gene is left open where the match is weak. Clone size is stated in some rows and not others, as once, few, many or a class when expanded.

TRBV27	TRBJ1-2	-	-	TGTGCCAGCAGTTGGGCGGGAGGCTATGGCTACACCTTC	CASSWAGGYGYTF
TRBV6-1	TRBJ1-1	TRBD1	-	TGTGCCAGCAGTACTACAGGGGTGCTAGCTGAAGCTTTCTTT	CASSTTGVLAEAFF
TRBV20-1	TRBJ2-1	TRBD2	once	TGCAGTGCTAGAGAGTCGGGAGGGCCCTACAATGAGCAGTTCTTC	CSARESGGPYNEQFF
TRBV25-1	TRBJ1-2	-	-	TGTGCCAGCAGTGGAGTGGTTAACTATGGCTACACCTTC	CASSGVVNYGYTF
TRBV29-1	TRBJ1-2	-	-	TGCAGCGTTAAGTCCGGGCGGGATGGCTACACCTTC	CSVKSGRDGYTF
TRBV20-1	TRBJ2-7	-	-	TGCAGTGCTAGAGATGTTCGGGGAGGAGACTACGAGCGGTACTTC	CSARDVRGGDYERYF
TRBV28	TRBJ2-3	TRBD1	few	TGTGCCAGCAGCTTTCCGGGACAGGGTCGAAGTTACGCGTATTTT	CASSFPGQGRSYAYF
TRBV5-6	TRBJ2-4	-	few	TGTGCCAGCAGCGTGGAGGGCGCTGCCCAGGAGTACTTC	CASSVEGAAQEYF
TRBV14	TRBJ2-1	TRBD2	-	TGTGCCAGCCGGACTAGCGGGAGCAATGAGCAGTTCTTC	CASRTSGSNEQFF
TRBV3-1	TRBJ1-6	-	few	TGTGCCAGCAGCCAAGATGATGGACGGAGCTCCTATAATTCACCCCTCCACTTT	CASSQDDGRSSYNSPLHF
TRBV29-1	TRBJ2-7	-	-	TGCAGCGTTTCTCTTCTGGCGGACGAGCAGTACTTC	CSVSLLADEQYF
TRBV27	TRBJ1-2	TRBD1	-	TGTGCCAGCAGCCTCGACAGGGGAGGGGGGGGCTACACCTTC	CASSLDRGGGGYTF
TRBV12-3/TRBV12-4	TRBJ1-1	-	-	TGTGCCAGCGGGCAGACAGAGGGGACTGAAGCTTTCTTT	CASGQTEGTEAFF
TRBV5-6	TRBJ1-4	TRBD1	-	TGTGCCAGCAGCTTGAGAGCCCAGGGGGCGAAAAAACTGTTTTTT	CASSLRAQGAKKLFF
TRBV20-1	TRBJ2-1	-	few	TGCAGTGCTAGAGCTGGGGGTCGGGGGGAGCAGTTCTTC	CSARAGGRGEQFF
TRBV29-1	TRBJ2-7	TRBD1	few	TGCAGCGCCGGGGACAGGGGATACTACGAGCAGTACTTC	CSAGDRGYYEQYF
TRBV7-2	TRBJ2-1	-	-	TGTGCCAGCAGCTTCTCCCGGGGGAGATACAGTGAGCAGTTCTTC	CASSFSRGRYSEQFF
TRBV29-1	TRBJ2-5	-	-	TGCAGCGTTTCAGGGGACAGCGGGGAGACCCAGTACTTC	CSVSGDSGETQYF
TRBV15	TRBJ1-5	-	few	TGTGCCACCAGCGGGGGGGAGGCGAATCAGCCCCAGCATTTT	CATSGGEANQPQHF
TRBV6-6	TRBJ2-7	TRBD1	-	TGTGCCAGCAGTGGAACCGGGACAGGAGTTTCCTACGAGCAGTACTTC	CASSGTGTGVSYEQYF
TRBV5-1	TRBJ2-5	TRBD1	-	TGCGCCAGCAGCGGGGGGACAGGACTTCAAGAGACCCAGTACTTC	CASSGGTGLQETQYF
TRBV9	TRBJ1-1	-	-	TGTGCCAGCAGCCCGACGACACGCGGGATGAACACTGAAGCTTTCTTT	CASSPTTRGMNTEAFF
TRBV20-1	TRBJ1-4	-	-	TGCAGTGCCAGTAGGACGGGGCCTGAAAAACTGTTTTTT	CSASRTGPEKLFF
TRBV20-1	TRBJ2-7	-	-	TGCAGTGCTAGCGGGAGCCTTTCCTACGAGCAGTACTTC	CSASGSLSYEQYF
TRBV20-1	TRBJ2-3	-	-	TGCAGTGCTAGAGATCCCCGGGTCAACACAGATACGCAGTATTTT	CSARDPRVNTDTQYF
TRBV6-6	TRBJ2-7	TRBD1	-	TGTGCCAGCAGTTACTACTGGGACAGATCCTACGAGCAGTACTTC	CASSYYWDRSYEQYF
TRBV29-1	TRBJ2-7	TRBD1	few	TGCAGCGTTGGAACAGGGGGCGTGGGCGAGCAGTACTTC	CSVGTGGVGEQYF
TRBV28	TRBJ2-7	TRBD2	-	TGTGCCAGCAGTTTATGGGTAGCTAGCGGAACCTACGAGCAGTACTTC	CASSLWVASGTYEQYF
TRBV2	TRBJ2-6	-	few	TGTGCCAGCACTTGGGGTGGGAGATCCGGGGCCAACGTCCTGACTTTC	CASTWGGRSGANVLTF
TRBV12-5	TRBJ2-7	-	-	TGTGCTAGTGGTTTGGCTCCCACATCCAGGATTGCGGGCGAGCAGTACTTC	CASGLAPTSRIAGEQYF
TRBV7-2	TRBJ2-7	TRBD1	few	TGTGCCAGCAGCCCTTTTGGGAGGACAGGGCTCTCCCTCGAGCAGTACTTC	CASSPFGRTGLSLEQYF
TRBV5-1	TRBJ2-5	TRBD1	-	TGCGCCAGCAGACAACCGGGACAGGGAAACCAAGAGACCCAGTACTTC	CASRQPGQGNQETQYF
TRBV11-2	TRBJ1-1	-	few	TGTGCCAGCAGCTTAAAAAGGGTGAGGGGCGCCGTCAGGAGTACTGAAGCTTTCTTT	CASSLKRVRGAVRSTEAFF
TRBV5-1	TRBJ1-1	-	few	TGTGCCAGCAGCTTAGGACAGTACACTGAAGCTTTCTTT	CASSLGQYTEAFF
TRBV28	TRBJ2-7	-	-	TGTGCCAGCAGTTCCACTGACAGGAGTAGCTACGAGCAGTACTTC	CASSSTDRSSYEQYF
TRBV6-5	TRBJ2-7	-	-	TGTGCCACCAGAGGAGCGGCCTCCTACAATGAGCAGTACTTC	CATRGAASYNEQYF
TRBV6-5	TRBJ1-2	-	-	TGTGCCAGCGGCCGGAATGGGGCTAACTATGGCTACACCTTC	CASGRNGANYGYTF
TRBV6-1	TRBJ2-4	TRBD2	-	TGTGCCAGCAGTGAAGGCAGTAGCGGGAGGGCCCTAAAGTACTTC	CASSEGSSGRALKYF
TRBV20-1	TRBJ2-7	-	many	TGCAGTGGGGTTTGGAACGACGGAATCTACGAGCAGTACTTC	CSGVWNDGIYEQYF
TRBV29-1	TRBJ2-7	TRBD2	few	TGCAGCGTTGCAAACCTAGCGGGAGCCTACGAGCAGTACTTC	CSVANLAGAYEQYF
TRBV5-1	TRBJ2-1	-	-	TGCGCCAGCAGCCCATCTTCCGACAGCTACAATGAGCAGTTCTTC	CASSPSSDSYNEQFF
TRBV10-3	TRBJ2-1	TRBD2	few	TGTGCCATCAGTGGGGGACTAGCGAGCGACAATGAGCAGTTCTTC	CAISGGLASDNEQFF
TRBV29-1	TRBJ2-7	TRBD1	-	TGCAGCGTTGGGGGAAGCAGGGGGCCAATGGACGAGCAGTACTTC	CSVGGSRGPMDEQYF
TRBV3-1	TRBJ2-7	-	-	TGTGCCAGCAGCCAAAACGGGGGCAAGACATACGAGCAGTACTTC	CASSQNGGKTYEQYF
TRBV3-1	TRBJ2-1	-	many	TGTGCCAGCAGCCATGATTTGGCTGGGGACAATGAGCAGTTCTTC	CASSHDLAGDNEQFF
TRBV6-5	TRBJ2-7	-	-	TGTGCCAGCGGTCGCGGGGACCGGAACAACGAGCAGTACTTC	CASGRGDRNNEQYF
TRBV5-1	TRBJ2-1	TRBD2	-	TGCGCCAGCAAGCTGTCTAGCGGTCACAATGAGCAGTTCTTC	CASKLSSGHNEQFF
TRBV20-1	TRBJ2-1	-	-	TGCAGTGCTAGAGATCAGAGTACTTACAATGAGCAGTTCTTC	CSARDQSTYNEQFF
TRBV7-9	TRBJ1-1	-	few	TGTGCCAGCAGCTTTGGACATAACACTGAAGCTTTCTTT	CASSFGHNTEAFF
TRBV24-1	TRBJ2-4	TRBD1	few	TGTGCCACCAGTGATTCACGAGGACAGGGCACAAGGGAGCAGTACTTC	CATSDSRGQGTREQYF
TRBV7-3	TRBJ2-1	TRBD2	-	TGTGCCAGCAGCCCGGGACTAGCGGTGAACAATGAGCAGTTCTTC	CASSPGLAVNNEQFF
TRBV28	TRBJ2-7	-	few	TGTGCCAGCAGTTCCCCGGACCTCTACGAGCAGTACTTC	CASSSPDLYEQYF
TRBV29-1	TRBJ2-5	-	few	TGCAGCGTTGTGAGGGGTCCAGAGACCCAGTACTTC	CSVVRGPETQYF
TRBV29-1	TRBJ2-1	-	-	TGCAGCGTTGATCCTCTGACGGGCTCCTACAATGAGCAGTTCTTC	CSVDPLTGSYNEQFF
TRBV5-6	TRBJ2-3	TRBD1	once	TGTGCCAGCAGCCAGTGGACAGGGCTGACAGATATGCAGTATTTT	CASSQWTGLTDMQYF